This entry lists 17 T cell receptor beta chains sequenced from one sample in a study of PD-L1 blockade in urothelial cancer. Using immunoSEQ multiplex PCR, the repertoire was profiled, and TCRdb retains in-frame clones only, with some absent. Among 29,000 or so clones listed, around 87% were seen once. The sequenced sample was PBMCs, obtained around atezolizumab (anti-PD-L1) treatment. The source of these receptors is a man aged 50 to 60 with urothelial cancer.

The chain employs TRBV30 and TRBJ2-3, with 10 bases matching TRBD2. The CDR3 totals 15 residues. The V and J ends lost 1 base and 5 bases, in that order; junction bases with no gene match: 6. Germline lookup yields CDR1 GTSNPN and CDR2 SVGIG (reference sequence). As DNA, the CDR3 is TGTGCCTGGAGTGGACTAGCGGGCGTGGGAGATACGCAGTATTTT. This encodes CAWSGLAGVGDTQYF.

V and J are TRBV9 and TRBJ2-7, with TRBD1 as a possible D gene (6 bases). The V gene lost 2 bases and the J gene lost 3 bases, with 15 bases spanning the gap. This CDR3 region has 15 residues. Germline CDR1 and CDR2: SGDLS and YYNGEE. The CDR3 DNA reads TGTGCCAGCAGCGTTGGGGGCGACAGACTCTACGAGCAGTACTTC. Translation: CASSVGGDRLYEQYF.

The chain combines TRBV6-5 with TRBJ1-1; tentative D call: TRBD1 (5 bases). The CDR3 extends over 13 amino acids. Germline CDR1 reads MNHEY; CDR2 reads SVGAGI. Trimming removed 6 bases at V and 7 bases at J, with 15 bases between. CDR3 in DNA: TGTGCCAGCAGGTTAAATTCGGACAATGAAGCTTTCTTT. Protein sequence: CASRLNSDNEAFF.

The chain has TRBV27 and TRBJ2-2, with 13 bases matching TRBD2. The V segment lost 8 bases and the J segment 5 bases; nucleotides outside the gene matches: 11. CDR1 and CDR2 (germline): MNHEY, SMNVEV (reference sequence). The CDR3 runs to 17 residues. The CDR3 is CASLGTSGATRTGELFF. The CDR3 nucleotides are TGTGCCAGCCTGGGGACTAGCGGGGCTACTAGGACCGGGGAGCTGTTTTTT.

This clone was observed a single time. Other DNA sequences of this sample code for an identical CDR3. J is TRBJ1-1 and V is TRBV30; 9 bases agree with TRBD1. V lost 7 bases, J lost 6 bases, and 9 bases stayed unmatched. CDR1 GTSNPN and CDR2 SVGIG come from the germline V gene (reference sequence). This CDR3 has 13 residues. CDR3 region: CASAGTGSSEAFF. As DNA, the CDR3 is TGTGCCTCGGCCGGGACAGGGAGCTCTGAAGCTTTCTTT.

V usage is TRBV10-3 and J usage is TRBJ2-4; 9 bases agree with TRBD1. CDR3 length: 13 amino acids. From germline, CDR1 is ENHRY and CDR2 SYGVKD. V dropped 3 bases and J dropped 8; count of bases not matched to a gene: 2. The CDR3 DNA is TGTGCCATCAGTGATGGGACAGGGCACATTCAGTACTTC. This encodes CAISDGTGHIQYF.

This clone was counted only a few times. The chain has TRBV5-6 and TRBJ1-3, with D maybe TRBD1 (6 bases). V was pared by 1 base and J by 0 bases, with 14 bases between. The length of the CDR3 is 17 residues. The germline V gene encodes CDR1 SGHDT and CDR2 YYEEEE. The CDR3 DNA reads TGTGCCAGCAGCTTGTTGTGGCTGGGGGCCTCTGGAAACACCATATATTTT. Encoded protein: CASSLLWLGASGNTIYF.

The rearrangement uses TRBV10-3 and TRBJ1-4; D may be TRBD1 (5 bases). The CDR3 sequence is 17 residues long. V was shortened by 0 bases and J by 7 bases, with 18 bases between the two germline ends. The germline V gene has CDR1 ENHRY and CDR2 SYGVKD. The CDR3 loop is CAISESIGARESEKLFF. The CDR3 DNA reads as TGTGCCATCAGTGAGTCGATTGGGGCCAGGGAAAGTGAAAAACTGTTTTTT.

J is TRBJ2-1 and V is TRBV28; 9 nucleotides line up with TRBD2. Germline V gene lookup returns CDR1 MDHEN and CDR2 SYDVKM. J gave up 8 bases and V 6 bases, and 5 bases lay outside the gene matches. This CDR3 has 13 amino acids. The CDR3 region is CASRAGGYYEQFF. The CDR3 bases are TGTGCCAGCAGAGCGGGAGGTTACTATGAGCAGTTCTTC.

The chain is built from TRBV28 and TRBJ1-6; D gene unclear. Germline V gives CDR1 MDHEN, CDR2 SYDVKM. The CDR3 covers 15 residues. Trimming pared 2 bases from V and 0 bases from J, leaving 5 bases between. The CDR3 is CASSLMSSYNSPLHF. The CDR3 DNA reads as TGTGCCAGCAGTTTAATGAGCTCCTATAATTCACCCCTCCACTTT.

This chain connects TRBV5-1 to TRBJ2-3; D uncertain. This CDR3 is 12 amino acids long. In germline, CDR1 is SGHRS, CDR2 YFSETQ. With 4 bases removed from V and 0 bases from J, the gap between germline ends came to 3 bases. In DNA, the CDR3 is TGCGCCAGCAGCCTAAGCACAGATACGCAGTATTTT. Amino acids: CASSLSTDTQYF.

The rearrangement links TRBV5-4 to TRBJ2-3; TRBD2 aligns across 7 bases. CDR1 SGHNT and CDR2 YYREEE come from the germline V gene (reference sequence). CDR3 length: 15 amino acids. The V segment lost 0 bases and the J segment 1 base; nucleotides outside the gene matches: 2. The CDR3 loop is CASSLELAGTDTQYF. The CDR3 DNA follows: TGTGCCAGCAGCTTGGAGCTAGCGGGCACAGATACGCAGTATTTT.

DNA for the CDR3: TGTGCCAGCAGCCCGTCTGCTAGCGACTACAATGAGCAGTTCTTC. As protein: CASSPSASDYNEQFF. This chain joins TRBV9 and TRBJ2-1, with a tentative D call TRBD2 (6 bases). CDR1 SGDLS and CDR2 YYNGEE come from the germline V gene. This CDR3 region has 15 residues. Trimming removed 4 bases at V and 3 bases at J, with 14 bases between.

The chain combines TRBV2 with TRBJ2-2; D gene uncertain. The germline CDR1 and CDR2 sequences are SNHLY and FYNNEI. The CDR3 contains 11 residues. V was clipped by 4 bases and J by 6 bases, with 3 bases between them. This CDR3 reads CASSAAGELFF. In DNA form, the CDR3 reads TGTGCCAGCAGTGCAGCCGGGGAGCTGTTTTTT. The full variable domain, completed using reference TRBV2 and TRBJ2-2, is EPEVTQTPSHQVTQMGQEVILRCVPISNHLYFYWYRQILGQKVEFLVSFYNNEISEKSEIFDDQFSVERPDGSNFTLKIRSTKLEDSAMYFCASSAAGELFFGEGSRLTVL.

This sequence joins TRBV9 and TRBJ1-5; a weak D match, TRBD1 (6 bases). V was pared by 0 bases and J by 5 bases, with 15 bases between. This CDR3 spans 16 amino acids. CDR1 is SGDLS and CDR2 is YYNGEE in the germline V gene. CDR3 loop: CASSVGPGDPYQPQHF. CDR3 DNA: TGTGCCAGCAGCGTAGGCCCAGGGGATCCCTATCAGCCCCAGCATTTT.

The chain has TRBV6-5 and TRBJ2-3; TRBD1 might be the D (6 bases). The germline V gene encodes CDR1 MNHEY and CDR2 SVGAGI. V was trimmed by 2 bases and J by 3 bases, leaving 12 bases between them. The CDR3 is 15 amino acids. DNA of the CDR3: TGTGCCAGCAGTTACGATCAGGGGTTGACAGATACGCAGTATTTT. Protein sequence: CASSYDQGLTDTQYF.

This rearrangement joins TRBV11-3 to TRBJ2-1; D uncertain. Trimming left V 2 bases short and J 4 bases short, with 12 bases between. CDR1 is SGHNT and CDR2 is YENEEA in the germline V gene. CDR3 length: 15 residues. Here the CDR3 reads CASSLLSAPYNEQFF. DNA of the CDR3: TGTGCCAGCAGCTTATTAAGCGCCCCTTACAATGAGCAGTTCTTC.